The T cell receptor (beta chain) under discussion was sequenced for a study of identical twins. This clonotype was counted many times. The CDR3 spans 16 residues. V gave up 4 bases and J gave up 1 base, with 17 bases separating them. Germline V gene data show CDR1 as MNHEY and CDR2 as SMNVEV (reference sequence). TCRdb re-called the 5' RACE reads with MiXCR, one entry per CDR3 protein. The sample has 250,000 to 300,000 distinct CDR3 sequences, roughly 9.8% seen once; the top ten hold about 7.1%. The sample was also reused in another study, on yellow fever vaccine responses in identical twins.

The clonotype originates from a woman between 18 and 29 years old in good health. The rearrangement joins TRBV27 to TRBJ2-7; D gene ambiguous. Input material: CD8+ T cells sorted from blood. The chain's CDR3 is CASSSLVGYASYEQYF. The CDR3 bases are TGTGCCAGCAGTTCACTCGTCGGGTACGCGTCCTACGAGCAGTACTTC.